This passage covers 20 T cell receptor beta chains from one sample sequenced in a study of shared clonotypes between healthy human individuals (dated by TCRdb to 2018 to 2020). The method was the immunoSEQ multiplex PCR assay. The table comes from immuneACCESS by way of TCRdb, which keeps in-frame sequences with V and J called. Part of the clones is missing from these tables; in studies checked, under half for an unresolved V gene and the rest for unknown reasons. This sample gives roughly 700,000 clones in total; about 92% of them show up just once. Less than 40% of the sample is held by the ten biggest clonotypes. Sequencing used memory CD8+ T cells from PBMCs. Explained via the paper, the cell subset or site label denotes: CD45RO+ cells pooled with CCR7-negative TemRA cells. The source is a man between 18 and 35 years old in good health. Some clones in this sample may be carry-over from other donors' samples.

This clone has only one observation. The chain employs TRBV19 and TRBJ2-7, with D perhaps TRBD1 (6 bases). CDR1 LNHDA and CDR2 SQIVND come from the germline V gene (reference sequence). This CDR3 contains 13 residues. The ends were cut back, 3 bases at V and 5 bases at J, with 11 bases in the middle. The chain's CDR3 is CASSIPGDHEQYF. In DNA form, the CDR3 reads TGTGCCAGTAGTATTCCAGGGGACCACGAGCAGTACTTC.

CDR3 DNA sequence: TGTGCCAGCAGTTTAATGGGCCTCGATAGGGGAAACACCATATATTTT. It translates to CASSLMGLDRGNTIYF. The V gene is TRBV28, the J gene TRBJ1-3; D is unclear. The CDR3 has 16 residues. The germline V gene has CDR1 MDHEN and CDR2 SYDVKM. Trimming took 2 bases from V and 4 from J, leaving 15 bases between them.

The chain has TRBV7-3 and TRBJ2-1; D uncertain. Germline V gene data show CDR1 as SGHTA and CDR2 as FQGTGA. The V end lost 5 bases, the J end lost 6 bases, and 14 bases lay between the germline ends. CDR3 length equals 14 residues. The CDR3 sequence: CASSPDGPSNEQFF. CDR3 sequence (DNA): TGTGCCAGCAGCCCCGACGGACCGAGCAATGAGCAGTTCTTC.

This rearrangement joins TRBV27 to TRBJ2-2, with 7 bases identical to TRBD1. Germline CDR1 and CDR2: MNHEY and SMNVEV (reference sequence). V dropped 1 base and J dropped 6; count of bases not matched to a gene: 2. There are 14 residues in the CDR3. This CDR3 reads CASSLLQGSGELFF. The CDR3 bases are TGTGCCAGCAGTTTATTACAGGGGTCCGGGGAGCTGTTTTTT.

This clone came up a few times. The gene calls are TRBV4-2 and TRBJ1-2; the D gene is possibly TRBD1 (5 bases). This CDR3 is 15 amino acids long. V gave up 4 bases and J gave up 6 bases, with 18 bases separating them. Looked up from germline, CDR1 is LGHNA and CDR2 is YNFKEQ. This CDR3 is CASSPGGQGGDGYTF. The CDR3 DNA is TGTGCCAGCAGCCCAGGAGGGCAGGGAGGGGATGGCTACACCTTC.

The chain uses TRBV6-6 and TRBJ2-1, with D perhaps assigned TRBD1 or TRBD2 (5 bases each). V lost 6 bases and J 10 bases, leaving 16 bases between the germline ends. CDR1 is MNHNY, CDR2 SVGAGI, per germline (reference sequence). The CDR3 loop spans 13 amino acids. CDR3 sequence reads: CASRRTRGEEQFF. The CDR3 nucleotides are TGTGCCAGCAGACGCACCCGAGGGGAGGAGCAGTTCTTC.

The chain carries TRBV4-2 and TRBJ2-7; 8 bases map to TRBD1. Germline CDR1 is LGHNA and CDR2 is YNFKEQ. V dropped 1 base and J dropped 2; count of bases not matched to a gene: 10. The CDR3 covers 17 residues. The CDR3 protein is CASSQARRDRRTYEQYF. The CDR3 DNA sequence: TGTGCCAGCAGCCAAGCTAGGAGGGACAGGAGGACCTACGAGCAGTACTTC.

The chain is built from TRBV7-8 and TRBJ2-2; no definite D call. V lost 1 base to trimming and J lost 2 bases, with 14 bases between them. Germline lookup yields CDR1 SGHVS and CDR2 FQNEAQ. The CDR3 is 17 residues long. The CDR3 sequence is CASSLDPQVPNTGELFF. The CDR3, as DNA: TGTGCCAGCAGCTTAGACCCGCAGGTCCCAAACACCGGGGAGCTGTTTTTT.

The gene calls are TRBV9 and TRBJ2-3, with TRBD2 as a possible D gene (6 bases). Trimming removed 3 bases at V and 6 bases at J, with 20 bases between. The CDR3 length is 16 residues. Germline V CDR1 and CDR2: SGDLS, YYNGEE. The CDR3 DNA sequence: TGTGCCAGCAGCGGCCCACAGCGTGGAGGGCGCGATACGCAGTATTTT. Translated, it gives CASSGPQRGGRDTQYF.

V is TRBV11-1 and J is TRBJ1-3; weak D call: TRBD1 (5 bases). V lost 5 bases, J lost 1 base, and 9 bases lay in between. Germline V gene sequence: CDR1 SGHAT, CDR2 FQDESV (reference sequence). The CDR3 is 14 amino acids. The CDR3 sequence: CASSTRQSGNTIYF. The CDR3 DNA follows: TGTGCCAGCAGCACCCGACAGTCTGGAAACACCATATATTTT.

The CDR3 region has the DNA TGTGCCAGCAGCTCGAGCCTAGCGGACAATGAGCAGTTCTTC. Protein product: CASSSSLADNEQFF. The genes are TRBV11-2 and TRBJ2-1, with 7 bases aligning to TRBD2. The CDR3 sequence is 14 residues long. CDR1 and CDR2 from the germline V gene are SGHAT and FQNNGV. J was trimmed by 5 bases and V by 4 bases; bases with no gene match: 5.

This chain connects TRBV2 to TRBJ2-1; 7 bases are a match to TRBD2. This CDR3 is 17 amino acids long. V gave up 8 bases and J gave up 4 bases; unmatched junction bases: 17. Germline V gene lookup returns CDR1 SNHLY and CDR2 FYNNEI. For the CDR3, the DNA is TGTGCCAGCGCCCCTCTCCCCGGAAGCGGGGAGTACAATGAGCAGTTCTTC. Encoded protein: CASAPLPGSGEYNEQFF.

The chain employs TRBV15 and TRBJ1-1; D is ambiguous. The germline CDR1 and CDR2 sequences are LNHNV and YYDKDF (reference sequence). The CDR3 contains 12 residues. V was trimmed by 5 bases and J by 4 bases, leaving 8 bases between them. The CDR3 protein is CATSALSTEAFF. As DNA, the CDR3 is TGTGCCACCAGCGCGTTGTCCACTGAAGCTTTCTTT.

The genes are TRBV5-6 and TRBJ2-1; 8 nucleotides match TRBD1. This CDR3 contains 15 residues. The germline gives CDR1 SGHDT, CDR2 YYEEEE. After removal of 4 bases from V and 8 bases from J, the junction contained 11 bases not matched to a gene. The CDR3, as DNA: TGTGCCAGCAGCACCCTCCGACAGGGGTTGCATGAGCAGTTCTTC. It codes for CASSTLRQGLHEQFF.

Note on this clone: Its ends do not fully match the called genes, so a read error is possible. The V call is TRBV27, the J call TRBJ2-7; either TRBD1 or TRBD2 may fit D (5 bases each). Germline V lookup: CDR1 MNHEY, CDR2 SMNVEV (reference sequence). This CDR3 comprises 15 residues. The CDR3 region is CASSPSPGAVPGWGF. CDR3 bases: TGTGCCAGCAGTCCCTCTCCCGGGGCAGTCCCCGGTTGGGGATTC.

The chain combines TRBV7-2 with TRBJ2-5; 9 bases agree with TRBD2. This CDR3 contains 17 residues. Germline CDR1 is SGHTA and CDR2 is FQGNSA. V was pared by 2 bases and J by 2 bases, with 9 bases of the junction left unmatched. CDR3 nucleotides: TGTGCCAGCAGCTTAATTCCTAGCGGGATGACACAAGAGACCCAGTACTTC. This gives the protein CASSLIPSGMTQETQYF.

The genes are TRBV27 and TRBJ2-5, with D tentatively TRBD2 (6 bases). The CDR3 sequence is 14 residues long. Trimming removed 2 bases from V and 1 base from J, with 8 bases in between. Looked up from germline, CDR1 is MNHEY and CDR2 is SMNVEV (reference sequence). The DNA of the CDR3 is TGTGCCAGCAGTTTAATGGGACTCCAAGAGACCCAGTACTTC. Residues: CASSLMGLQETQYF.

This clone was observed a single time. CDR3 nucleotide sequence: TGTGCCAGCAGCGCCCCCGGGACAGGGGGCTCTAGGGCTAGCCACGAGCAGTACTTC. It is translated as CASSAPGTGGSRASHEQYF. V and J are TRBV21-1 and TRBJ2-7; TRBD1, the D gene given by the table, was not confirmed from the DNA. TRBV21-1 is a recognized pseudogene. This CDR3 region has 19 residues.

The chain has TRBV2 and TRBJ2-1; 7 positions agree with TRBD2. The CDR3 extends over 15 amino acids. The V segment lost 1 base and the J segment 3 bases; nucleotides outside the gene matches: 3. Per the germline V gene, CDR1 is SNHLY and CDR2 is FYNNEI. This CDR3 is CASSEGLAVYNEQFF. In DNA form, the CDR3 reads TGTGCCAGCAGTGAAGGGCTAGCGGTCTACAATGAGCAGTTCTTC.

This chain uses TRBV27 with TRBJ1-4; D remains unclear. The V and J ends lost 5 bases and 3 bases respectively, with 16 bases between them. Germline CDR1 MNHEY, CDR2 SMNVEV (reference sequence). The CDR3 runs to 16 residues. The chain's CDR3 is CASSPVPGVSNEKLFF. The CDR3 DNA reads as TGTGCCAGCAGTCCCGTACCAGGCGTTTCTAATGAAAAACTGTTTTTT.